This entry concerns a single T cell receptor (beta chain). Its antigen is unidentified. This sample stems from a study of identical twins. General observations from the study: Beta out-of-frame sequences displayed a weaker excess of sharing between twins. Possibly, invariant MAIT and iNKT cells partly confounded zero-insertion analyses.

TCRdb processed the 5' RACE reads anew with MiXCR; each CDR3 protein has one entry. Found here are some 730,000 distinct CDR3 sequences, around a sixth of them singletons; the top ten hold around 12%. This CDR3 is built from 12 residues. Germline CDR1 is SQVTM and CDR2 is ANQGSEA. The V gene lost 4 bases and the J gene lost 4 bases, with 11 bases spanning the gap. These data were also filed under a second study, of T cells expressing NK-cell markers. According to that study: Most of the eight sequenced donors tested HCMV-seropositive; one tested seronegative.

V gene TRBV29-1 combines with J gene TRBJ2-7; a possible D gene is TRBD1 (6 bases). Material: PBMCs. This clonotype was obtained from a young woman in good health. The CDR3 coding sequence is TGCAGCGTTGTGGGCAGGGGTTACGAGCAGTACTTC. This translates into CSVVGRGYEQYF.